Here is one T cell receptor beta chain with its context. This entry comes from a study of blood T cell repertoires in COVID-19. In the study overall: Acute and convalescent COVID-19 specimens originated in the United States, Italy and Spain. PBMCs, B-cell-depleted T cells, or T cells were the source of the cDNA or gDNA that made up the material.

CDR1 and CDR2 from the germline V gene are MNHNS and SASEGT. The V end lost 1 base, the J end lost 5 bases, and 14 bases lay between the germline ends. CDR3 length: 15 residues. Here immunoSEQ multiplex PCR was the method, and the copy in TCRdb shows in-frame clones only, minus some. The sample lists hundreds of thousands of clones; 85% to 90% were seen once. Sequencing was done on a sample of peripheral blood. The chain recombines TRBV6-1 with TRBJ1-1; no reliable D call. This clonotype was sampled from a man aged 55 to 70 with acute or convalescent COVID-19. This CDR3 reads CASSEDRSVRTEAFF. In nucleotides, the CDR3 is TGTGCCAGCAGTGAAGACCGGAGTGTTCGGACTGAAGCTTTCTTT.